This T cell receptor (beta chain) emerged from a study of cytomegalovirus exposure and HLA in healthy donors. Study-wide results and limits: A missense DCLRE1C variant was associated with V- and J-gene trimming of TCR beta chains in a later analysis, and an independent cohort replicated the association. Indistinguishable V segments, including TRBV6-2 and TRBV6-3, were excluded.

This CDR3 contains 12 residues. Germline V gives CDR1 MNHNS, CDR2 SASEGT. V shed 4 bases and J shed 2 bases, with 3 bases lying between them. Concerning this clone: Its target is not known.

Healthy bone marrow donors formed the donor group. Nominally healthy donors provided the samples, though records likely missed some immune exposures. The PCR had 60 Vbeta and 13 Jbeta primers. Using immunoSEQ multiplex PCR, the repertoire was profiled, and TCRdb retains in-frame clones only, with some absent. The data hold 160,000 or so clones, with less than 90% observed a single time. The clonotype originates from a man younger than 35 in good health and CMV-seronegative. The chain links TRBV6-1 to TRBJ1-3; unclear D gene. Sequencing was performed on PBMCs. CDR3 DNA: TGTGCCAGCAGTGGAGCTGGAAACACCATATATTTT. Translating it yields CASSGAGNTIYF.